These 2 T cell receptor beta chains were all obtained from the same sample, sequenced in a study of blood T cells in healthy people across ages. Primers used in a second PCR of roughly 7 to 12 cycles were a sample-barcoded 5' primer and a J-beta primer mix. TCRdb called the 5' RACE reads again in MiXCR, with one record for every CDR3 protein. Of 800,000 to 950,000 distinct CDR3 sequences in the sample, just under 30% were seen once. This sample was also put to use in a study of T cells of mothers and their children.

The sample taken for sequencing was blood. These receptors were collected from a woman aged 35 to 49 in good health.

In nucleotides, the CDR3 is TGTGCCAGCAGTGGGTGGGACAGGGGGCGCGAGCAGTACTTC. This translates into CASSGWDRGREQYF. The genes are TRBV6-1 and TRBJ2-4, with 12 bases aligning to TRBD1. The DNA end is more similar to TRBJ2-7, so the J call may be wrong. Germline values: CDR1 MNHNS, CDR2 SASEGT. The CDR3 consists of 14 residues.

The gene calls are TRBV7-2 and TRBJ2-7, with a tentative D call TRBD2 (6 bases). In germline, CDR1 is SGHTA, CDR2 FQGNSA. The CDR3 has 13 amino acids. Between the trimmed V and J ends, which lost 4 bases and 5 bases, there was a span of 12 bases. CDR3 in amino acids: CASSSYRGNEQYF. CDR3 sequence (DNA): TGTGCCAGCAGCTCATACCGGGGGAACGAGCAGTACTTC.